A selection of T cell receptor beta chains follows, all from one sample in a study of T cell responses to AZD1222 COVID-19 vaccine. The data were produced by immunoSEQ multiplex PCR, yet TCRdb's version contains in-frame clones alone and is incomplete. The data hold 150,000 or so clones, with 85% to 90% observed a single time. The input for sequencing was peripheral blood, taken 28 days after the second dose of the MenACWY control vaccine. The receptor set was obtained from an adult who received the MenACWY meningococcal vaccine as a control. Both conserved end residues are part of each CDR3. A D gene is named only where the DNA matches it firmly. Clone sizes are given selectively: once, few, many, or a class where the clone is expanded.

cdr3_aa: CASSRTGGDTGELFF; cdr3_nt: TGTGCCAGCTCACGGACAGGGGGGGACACCGGGGAGCTGTTTTTT; v_call: TRBV18; d_call: TRBD1; clone_size: NA; j_call: TRBJ2-2
cdr3_aa: CASSLDTSGANVLTF; cdr3_nt: TGTGCCAGCAGCCTTGACACCTCTGGGGCCAACGTCCTGACTTTC; v_call: TRBV10-3; d_call: NA; clone_size: NA; j_call: TRBJ2-6
cdr3_aa: CASGLDEGSGSYEQYF; cdr3_nt: TGTGCTAGTGGTTTGGATGAGGGGTCAGGCTCCTACGAGCAGTACTTC; v_call: TRBV12-5; d_call: NA; clone_size: NA; j_call: TRBJ2-7
cdr3_aa: CASRDNMNTEAFF; cdr3_nt: TGTGCCAGTAGGGACAACATGAACACTGAAGCTTTCTTT; v_call: TRBV19; d_call: NA; clone_size: NA; j_call: TRBJ1-1
cdr3_aa: CASSFSRGLGNEQFF; cdr3_nt: TGTGCCAGCAGCTTCAGCAGGGGGCTTGGCAATGAGCAGTTCTTC; v_call: TRBV5-6; d_call: TRBD1; clone_size: NA; j_call: TRBJ2-1
cdr3_aa: CASSLELAGDTQYF; cdr3_nt: TGTGCCAGCAGCTTAGAACTAGCAGGAGATACGCAGTATTTT; v_call: TRBV7-2; d_call: NA; clone_size: NA; j_call: TRBJ2-3
cdr3_aa: CASSQQGAMNTEAFF; cdr3_nt: TGTGCCAGCAGCCAACAGGGGGCTATGAACACTGAAGCTTTCTTT; v_call: TRBV16; d_call: TRBD1; clone_size: NA; j_call: TRBJ1-1
cdr3_aa: CATSRDGYGYTF; cdr3_nt: TGTGCCACCAGCAGAGATGGCTATGGCTACACCTTC; v_call: TRBV15; d_call: NA; clone_size: few; j_call: TRBJ1-2
cdr3_aa: CASRPQGANYGYTF; cdr3_nt: TGTGCCAGCAGGCCACAGGGGGCGAACTATGGCTACACCTTC; v_call: TRBV28; d_call: TRBD1; clone_size: NA; j_call: TRBJ1-2
cdr3_aa: CASLGRNTEAFF; cdr3_nt: TGCGCCAGCCTCGGCAGGAACACTGAAGCTTTCTTT; v_call: TRBV10-2; d_call: NA; clone_size: NA; j_call: TRBJ1-1
cdr3_aa: CASSHRGGMDTEAFF; cdr3_nt: TGTGCCAGCAGTCACAGGGGTGGGATGGACACTGAAGCTTTCTTT; v_call: TRBV6-5; d_call: TRBD1; clone_size: NA; j_call: TRBJ1-1
cdr3_aa: CASSPSTSGRASEQFF; cdr3_nt: TGTGCCAGCAGTCCTTCGACTAGCGGGAGGGCCAGTGAGCAGTTCTTC; v_call: TRBV27; d_call: TRBD2; clone_size: NA; j_call: TRBJ2-1
cdr3_aa: CASSRPGTSASRSQFF; cdr3_nt: TGTGCCAGCTCCCGCCCCGGGACTAGCGCGTCCCGGAGTCAGTTCTTC; v_call: TRBV18; d_call: TRBD2; clone_size: NA; j_call: TRBJ2-1
cdr3_aa: CASFQGTSAGELFF; cdr3_nt: TGTGCCAGCTTCCAGGGGACTAGCGCCGGGGAGCTGTTTTTT; v_call: TRBV28; d_call: TRBD2; clone_size: NA; j_call: TRBJ2-2
cdr3_aa: CASSRPTSGAYEQYF; cdr3_nt: TGTGCCAGCAGCCGACCCACTAGCGGAGCCTACGAGCAGTACTTC; v_call: TRBV6-6; d_call: TRBD2; clone_size: NA; j_call: TRBJ2-7
cdr3_aa: CASSPPGTTGANVLTF; cdr3_nt: TGTGCCAGCAGCCCCCCGGGGACAACTGGGGCCAACGTCCTGACTTTC; v_call: TRBV9; d_call: NA; clone_size: NA; j_call: TRBJ2-6
cdr3_aa: CASSLRGLAGVGSENEQFF; cdr3_nt: TGTGCCAGCAGCTTACGAGGGCTAGCGGGAGTTGGGAGTGAAAATGAGCAGTTCTTC; v_call: TRBV7-2; d_call: TRBD2; clone_size: NA; j_call: TRBJ2-1
cdr3_aa: CASSLAPLAGVSVEQYF; cdr3_nt: TGCGCCAGCAGCTTGGCCCCATTAGCGGGAGTTTCGGTCGAGCAGTACTTC; v_call: TRBV5-1; d_call: TRBD2; clone_size: NA; j_call: TRBJ2-7
cdr3_aa: CASSALAGDIEQFF; cdr3_nt: TGTGCCAGCAGCGCACTAGCGGGAGATATTGAGCAGTTCTTC; v_call: TRBV7-6; d_call: TRBD2; clone_size: NA; j_call: TRBJ2-1
cdr3_aa: CASSESVGQGDGELFF; cdr3_nt: TGTGCCAGCAGTGAATCCGTGGGACAGGGCGACGGGGAGCTGTTTTTT; v_call: TRBV25-1; d_call: TRBD1; clone_size: NA; j_call: TRBJ2-2
cdr3_aa: CSVQSLPADGYTF; cdr3_nt: TGCAGCGTTCAGAGTCTCCCGGCGGATGGCTACACCTTC; v_call: TRBV29-1; d_call: NA; clone_size: once; j_call: TRBJ1-2
cdr3_aa: CASSEQAEKLFF; cdr3_nt: TGTGCCAGCAGTGAACAGGCTGAAAAACTGTTTTTT; v_call: TRBV6-1; d_call: NA; clone_size: few; j_call: TRBJ1-4
cdr3_aa: CASSFLAGGVYNEQFF; cdr3_nt: TGTGCCAGCAGTTTCCTAGCGGGAGGGGTCTACAATGAGCAGTTCTTC; v_call: TRBV6-6; d_call: TRBD2; clone_size: NA; j_call: TRBJ2-1
cdr3_aa: CASTPRPDYNEQFF; cdr3_nt: TGTGCCAGCACCCCCCGCCCGGATTACAATGAGCAGTTCTTC; v_call: TRBV6-6; d_call: NA; clone_size: NA; j_call: TRBJ2-1
cdr3_aa: CASAVRQGAPGEKLFF; cdr3_nt: TGCGCCAGCGCCGTAAGACAGGGGGCGCCGGGGGAAAAACTGTTTTTT; v_call: TRBV4-3; d_call: TRBD1; clone_size: NA; j_call: TRBJ1-4
cdr3_aa: CAISLQGSETQYF; cdr3_nt: TGTGCCATCAGTTTACAGGGGTCGGAGACCCAGTACTTC; v_call: TRBV10-3; d_call: TRBD1; clone_size: once; j_call: TRBJ2-5
cdr3_aa: CASTPGARSNQPQHF; cdr3_nt: TGTGCCAGCACTCCAGGGGCGAGGAGCAATCAGCCCCAGCATTTT; v_call: TRBV27; d_call: NA; clone_size: NA; j_call: TRBJ1-5
cdr3_aa: CASSLVSYGYTF; cdr3_nt: TGTGCCAGCAGCTTAGTTAGCTATGGCTACACCTTC; v_call: TRBV13; d_call: NA; clone_size: once; j_call: TRBJ1-2